A single sample gave rise to the 15 T cell receptor beta chains below, sequenced in a study of intratumoral heterogeneity in liver cancer. TCRdb keeps only in-frame clones here, not all; method: immunoSEQ multiplex PCR. Among roughly 6,200 clones listed, under 75% were seen once. The hepatocellular carcinoma nodule was sampled at distinct, geographically separated regions. The sequenced sample was tumor tissue, obtained before any cancer treatment. Every receptor here comes from a woman aged 70-85 years with hepatocellular carcinoma.

The chain joins TRBV3-1 (or the pseudogene TRBV3-2) to TRBJ2-3, with D possibly matching TRBD2 (6 bases). Trimming removed 3 bases at V and 3 bases at J, with 13 bases between. Germline lookup yields CDR1 LGHDT and CDR2 YNNKEL (reference sequence). This CDR3 contains 15 residues. CDR3 in DNA: TGTGCCAGCAGCCAGCCGGGACGGGGGACAGATACGCAGTATTTT. Translating gives CASSQPGRGTDTQYF.

The rearrangement uses TRBV13 and TRBJ2-7; D might be TRBD1 or TRBD2, each matching 5 bases. The CDR3 is 14 residues long. CDR1 and CDR2 (germline): PRHDT, FYEKMQ (reference sequence). The V gene lost 3 bases and the J gene lost 3 bases, with 12 bases spanning the gap. CDR3 residues: CASSFRDGYYEQYF. CDR3 DNA: TGTGCCAGCAGCTTCCGGGACGGGTACTACGAGCAGTACTTC.

The V gene is TRBV2, the J gene TRBJ1-4; no clear D. The V gene lost 4 bases and the J gene lost 3 bases, with 9 bases spanning the gap. Germline CDR1 SNHLY, CDR2 FYNNEI. The CDR3 extends over 14 amino acids. CDR3 protein: CASSGLYSNEKLFF. The CDR3 DNA reads TGTGCCAGCAGTGGACTCTACTCTAATGAAAAACTGTTTTTT. The full variable domain, in which reference TRBV2 and TRBJ1-4 provide the parts outside the CDR3, is EPEVTQTPSHQVTQMGQEVILRCVPISNHLYFYWYRQILGQKVEFLVSFYNNEISEKSEIFDDQFSVERPDGSNFTLKIRSTKLEDSAMYFCASSGLYSNEKLFFGSGTQLSVL.

The chain joins TRBV10-2 to TRBJ2-7; tentatively, D is TRBD1 (6 bases). V lost 5 bases and J lost 6, with 17 bases in between. There are 14 residues in the CDR3. Germline V CDR1 and CDR2: WSHSY, SAAADI. CDR3: CASSSDSEASEQYF. The CDR3 DNA follows: TGCGCCAGCAGTTCGGACAGCGAAGCTTCCGAGCAGTACTTC.

This clone was observed once. The V gene is TRBV5-4, the J gene TRBJ2-6; D perhaps matches TRBD2 (6 bases). V was pared by 9 bases and J by 0 bases, with 19 bases between. Germline CDR1 is SGHNT and CDR2 is YYREEE (reference sequence). This CDR3 comprises 17 residues. The CDR3 DNA reads TGTGCCACCACGTATGGAGGGGCCTACTCTGGGGCCAACGTCCTGACTTTC. Amino acids: CATTYGGAYSGANVLTF.

This clone has a handful of counts. The chain uses TRBV10-2 and TRBJ2-2; possibly TRBD2 for D (5 bases). The CDR3 runs 13 residues. Trimming stripped 11 bases from V and 3 bases from J, with 13 bases between. Germline loops: CDR1 WSHSY, CDR2 SAAADI. The CDR3 spells CAVTDSYTGELFF. The CDR3 DNA sequence: TGCGCCGTCACGGACTCCTACACCGGGGAGCTGTTTTTT.

The J gene is TRBJ1-3, the V gene TRBV3-1 (or the pseudogene TRBV3-2), with D possibly being TRBD1 (6 bases). The CDR3 extends over 17 amino acids. Germline V gene lookup returns CDR1 LGHDT and CDR2 YNNKEL (reference sequence). Trimming cost V 0 bases and J 1 base, with 13 bases left between them. The CDR3 DNA follows: TGTGCCAGCAGCCAAGAAATGCCAGGGGCGTCTGGAAACACCATATATTTT. Amino acid sequence: CASSQEMPGASGNTIYF.

V and J are TRBV5-1 and TRBJ2-2; 11 bases are shared with TRBD2. The CDR3 contains 20 residues. Per the germline V gene, CDR1 is SGHRS and CDR2 is YFSETQ. V shed 4 bases, J shed 0 bases, and the junction held 14 bases outside the gene matches. CDR3 bases: TGCGCCAGCAGCGTTCCAGGGGTAGCGGGAGGGCCGCCGAACACCGGGGAGCTGTTTTTT. This gives the protein CASSVPGVAGGPPNTGELFF.

The chain links TRBV6-1 to TRBJ2-7; a weak D match, TRBD2 (5 bases). V lost 3 bases and J lost 3, with 9 bases in between. There are 13 residues in the CDR3. The germline V gene encodes CDR1 MNHNS and CDR2 SASEGT. CDR3 coding DNA: TGTGCCAGCAGTGAGCTAGGGAGCTACGAGCAGTACTTC. Its protein is CASSELGSYEQYF.

This rearrangement joins TRBV2 to TRBJ2-7, with 7 bases matching TRBD1. The CDR3 covers 13 residues. Germline V CDR1 and CDR2: SNHLY, FYNNEI. V dropped 5 bases and J dropped 1; count of bases not matched to a gene: 2. CDR3 in amino acids: CASSPGQSYEQYF. CDR3 DNA: TGTGCCAGCAGTCCGGGACAGTCCTACGAGCAGTACTTC.

This clone appeared a few times. V usage is TRBV19 and J usage is TRBJ2-7; 7 bases are a match to TRBD1. The ends lost 5 bases at V and 2 bases at J; junction bases unmatched: 9. The length of the CDR3 is 15 residues. The germline gives CDR1 LNHDA, CDR2 SQIVND (reference sequence). CDR3 in DNA: TGTGCCAGTAGTTTAGTAGGGACAGCCACCTACGAGCAGTACTTC. Translation: CASSLVGTATYEQYF.

The chain couples TRBV7-2 to TRBJ2-1; 13 bases are shared with TRBD2. Germline V gene sequence: CDR1 SGHTA, CDR2 FQGNSA. The V gene end was trimmed by 3 bases and the J gene end by 12 bases; junction bases not matched to a gene: 11. CDR3 length: 16 amino acids. The CDR3 is CASSLTGTSGTRSQFF. Written as DNA, the CDR3 is TGTGCCAGCAGCTTGACCGGGACTAGCGGGACTAGATCGCAGTTCTTC. The full variable domain, its missing parts supplied by reference TRBV7-2 and TRBJ2-1, is GAGVSQSPSNKVTEKGKDVELRCDPISGHTALYWYRQSLGQGLEFLIYFQGNSAPDKSGLPSDRFSAERTGGSVSTLTIQRTQQEDSAVYLCASSLTGTSGTRSQFFGPGTRLTVL.

CDR3 region: CASSPGTGMVQPQHF. The CDR3 nucleotides read TGTGCCAGCAGTCCTGGGACAGGGATGGTTCAGCCCCAGCATTTT. The chain has TRBV28 and TRBJ1-5, with TRBD1 matching over 9 bases. V trimming: 5 bases; J trimming: 6 bases; junction bases outside the gene matches: 8. This CDR3 has 15 amino acids. Germline V gene lookup returns CDR1 MDHEN and CDR2 SYDVKM.

The chain joins TRBV6-1 to TRBJ1-1; unclear D gene. The germline V and J ends were trimmed by 1 base and 5 bases, with 11 bases remaining between them. This CDR3 has 14 amino acids. CDR1 is MNHNS and CDR2 is SASEGT in the germline V gene. The CDR3 region is CASSEVGRPTEAFF. CDR3 DNA sequence: TGTGCCAGCAGTGAAGTAGGCCGGCCAACTGAAGCTTTCTTT.

This chain connects TRBV7-9 to TRBJ2-3; tentative D call: TRBD2 (6 bases). CDR3 length: 15 amino acids. V lost 3 bases, J lost 0 bases, and 10 bases lay in between. Germline lookup yields CDR1 SEHNR and CDR2 FQNEAQ (reference sequence). CDR3 loop: CASSFDGTSTDTQYF. CDR3 nucleotides: TGTGCCAGCAGCTTCGACGGGACTAGCACAGATACGCAGTATTTT.